The 31 T cell receptor beta chains below come from one sample, sequenced in a study of T cell responses to AZD1222 COVID-19 vaccine. Data came from immunoSEQ multiplex PCR; TCRdb stores just in-frame clones and leaves some out. The sample gives about 150,000 clones, 86% of which show up once; approximately 5.1% is in the top ten. The sequences come from peripheral blood, collected on day 0 of MenACWY control vaccination. The receptors were sampled from an adult in good health.

The chain combines TRBV11-2 with TRBJ2-1; 7 nucleotides align to TRBD2. The J segment lost 4 bases and the V segment lost 2 bases, leaving 5 bases of the junction unmatched. The CDR3 runs 15 residues. Germline CDR1 and CDR2: SGHAT and FQNNGV. CDR3 loop: CASSLRTSGYNEQFF. The DNA of the CDR3 is TGTGCCAGCAGCTTACGGACTAGTGGGTACAATGAGCAGTTCTTC.

The chain uses TRBV9 and TRBJ2-7; the D gene is possibly TRBD1 (5 bases). Trimming cost V 0 bases and J 6 bases, with 16 bases left between them. Germline V gene lookup returns CDR1 SGDLS and CDR2 YYNGEE. This CDR3 is 15 amino acids long. The CDR3 DNA reads TGTGCCAGCAGCGTAGGTCAGGGTGGGGTCTTCGAGCAGTACTTC. Encoded protein: CASSVGQGGVFEQYF.

The rearrangement uses TRBV11-2 and TRBJ1-1; unclear D gene. Germline loops: CDR1 SGHAT, CDR2 FQNNGV. The germline V and J ends were trimmed by 0 bases and 11 bases, with 16 bases remaining between them. The CDR3 is 14 residues long. This CDR3 is CASSLDPRGRGAFF. The CDR3 DNA reads TGTGCCAGCAGCTTAGATCCGCGTGGGCGCGGGGCTTTCTTT.

This clone is a singleton in its sample. Because the CDR3's place on the DNA is in doubt, the DNA is left out and the CDR3 is given as listed by TCRdb. This CDR3 reads CASSSSEGARGGSGFF. V usage is TRBV6-5 and J usage is TRBJ2-1. The CDR3 length equals 16 residues, ends included. Germline V gives CDR1 MNHEY, CDR2 SVGAGI.

The chain combines TRBV19 with TRBJ1-2; 7 nucleotides line up with TRBD1. Germline CDR1 LNHDA, CDR2 SQIVND (reference sequence). With V trimmed by 5 bases and J by 5 bases, 5 bases remained unmatched. There are 13 residues in the CDR3. CDR3: CASSFAGGYGYTF. The CDR3 bases are TGTGCCAGTAGTTTTGCAGGGGGATATGGCTACACCTTC.

The CDR3, as DNA: TGCAGCGCCCGGGACGGACGAGAGACCCAGTACTTC. Amino acid sequence: CSARDGRETQYF. The chain couples TRBV29-1 to TRBJ2-5, with D perhaps TRBD1 or TRBD2 (5 bases each). The V end was cut by 7 bases, the J end by 4 bases, with 13 bases between. The length of the CDR3 is 12 residues. Germline loops: CDR1 SQVTM, CDR2 ANQGSEA.

The V call is TRBV24-1, the J call TRBJ1-4, with unresolved D. The CDR3 is 16 residues long. Germline lookup yields CDR1 KGHDR and CDR2 SFDVKD. V was trimmed by 6 bases and J by 2 bases, leaving 15 bases between them. The CDR3 is CATSPGRVSTNEKLFF. CDR3 DNA sequence: TGTGCCACCAGTCCTGGAAGGGTCAGCACTAATGAAAAACTGTTTTTT.

The V gene is TRBV12-3 or TRBV12-4, the J gene TRBJ1-1; no clear D gene. CDR3 size: 13 residues. V lost 6 bases and J 0 bases, leaving 8 bases between the germline ends. CDR3 bases: TGTGCCAGCAGCCAAGACTTGAACACTGAAGCTTTCTTT. Translated: CASSQDLNTEAFF.

This clone was recorded a few times. The chain combines TRBV19 with TRBJ1-4; D gene ambiguous. This CDR3 spans 16 amino acids. V was shortened by 5 bases and J by 8 bases, with 21 bases between the two germline ends. CDR1 and CDR2 from the germline V gene are LNHDA and SQIVND (reference sequence). The CDR3 protein is CASSPRGEIRGEKLFF. DNA for the CDR3: TGTGCCAGTAGTCCCCGTGGGGAAATTAGAGGGGAAAAACTGTTTTTT.

The chain recombines TRBV5-1 with TRBJ1-2; TRBD1 matches 9 bases. Germline-derived CDR1 and CDR2 are SGHRS and YFSETQ. Losses at the gene ends were 3 bases for V and 5 bases for J; bases not matched to a gene: 5. The CDR3 has 14 amino acids. CDR3 bases: TGCGCCAGCAGCTCGGGACAGGGCAAGTATGGCTACACCTTC. Protein product: CASSSGQGKYGYTF.

This chain connects TRBV3-1 (or the pseudogene TRBV3-2) to TRBJ2-7, with D possibly matching TRBD1 (6 bases). V was cut by 3 bases and J by 3 bases, with 18 bases left in between. The CDR3 extends over 16 amino acids. CDR1 LGHDT and CDR2 YNNKEL come from the germline V gene (reference sequence). The CDR3 nucleotides read TGTGCCAGCAGCCATATCAGACAGGTCCTCCTCTACGAGCAGTACGTC. This sequence encodes CASSHIRQVLLYEQYV.

The chain uses TRBV5-8 and TRBJ2-7; D is undetermined. This CDR3 has 14 amino acids. V was cut by 1 base and J by 2 bases, with 10 bases left in between. Per the germline V gene, CDR1 is SGHTS and CDR2 is YDEGEE. In DNA form, the CDR3 reads TGTGCCAGCAGCTTGTCTGGCCTGACCTACGAGCAGTACGTC. It codes for CASSLSGLTYEQYV.

The count of this clone is one. At the DNA level, this CDR3 is encoded by other sequences in the same sample as well. The chain links TRBV5-1 to TRBJ2-1, with 9 bases that match TRBD2. CDR3 size: 15 residues. The junction had 2 bases not matched to a gene; V was cut back by 0 bases and J by 4 bases. Germline assignment: CDR1 SGHRS and CDR2 YFSETQ. The CDR3 is CASSLASGTYNEQFF. The CDR3 DNA follows: TGCGCCAGCAGCTTGGCTAGCGGGACTTACAATGAGCAGTTCTTC.

As DNA, the CDR3 is TGTGCCAGCAGACCCAGCGAGGGACAGGGGAGCGATGAATACTTC. Protein sequence: CASRPSEGQGSDEYF. V is TRBV4-2 and J is TRBJ2-5, with 10 bases matching TRBD1. V dropped 6 bases and J dropped 14; count of bases not matched to a gene: 18. Looked up from germline, CDR1 is LGHNA and CDR2 is YNFKEQ. The CDR3 length is 15 residues.

This rearrangement joins TRBV19 to TRBJ1-3, with a tentative D call TRBD1 (6 bases). The V end was cut by 7 bases, the J end by 1 base, with 11 bases between. Germline V gives CDR1 LNHDA, CDR2 SQIVND (reference sequence). This CDR3 contains 14 residues. In DNA, the CDR3 is TGTGCCAGTACCGCACAGGGATCTGGAAACACCATATATTTT. This gives the protein CASTAQGSGNTIYF.

The DNA for the CDR3 is TGCGCCAGCAGCCGGACAGGGGTCTGGGAGCAGTACTTC. Its translation is CASSRTGVWEQYF. This chain joins TRBV5-1 and TRBJ2-7; 9 nucleotides align to TRBD1. This CDR3 has 13 residues. CDR1 and CDR2 from the germline V gene are SGHRS and YFSETQ. The J segment lost 7 bases and the V segment lost 4 bases, leaving 6 bases of the junction unmatched.

The V and J genes are TRBV6-5 and TRBJ2-3; possibly TRBD1 for D (5 bases). Trimming removed 2 bases at V and 0 bases at J, with 9 bases between. CDR1 and CDR2 from the germline V gene are MNHEY and SVGAGI. The CDR3 contains 15 residues. CDR3 bases: TGTGCCAGCAGTTACGGCAGGGCTAGCACAGATACGCAGTATTTT. Its protein product is CASSYGRASTDTQYF.

The chain employs TRBV19 and TRBJ2-4; 10 nucleotides line up with TRBD2. The CDR3 covers 19 residues. Trimming removed 1 base from V and 4 bases from J; junction bases left unmatched: 13. Germline V gene lookup returns CDR1 LNHDA and CDR2 SQIVND (reference sequence). The DNA of the CDR3 is TGTGCCAGTAGTATAGTTTCCGTACTAGCGGGGAGAAGAAAAAACATTCAGTACTTC. This sequence encodes CASSIVSVLAGRRKNIQYF.

The chain recombines TRBV27 with TRBJ1-4; a possible D gene is TRBD1 (6 bases). This CDR3 has 14 residues. V was cut by 4 bases and J by 7 bases, with 13 bases left in between. Germline V gene data show CDR1 as MNHEY and CDR2 as SMNVEV (reference sequence). The chain's CDR3 is CASSSTGWGEKLFF. Written as DNA, the CDR3 is TGTGCCAGCAGTTCGACAGGCTGGGGTGAAAAACTGTTTTTT.

The CDR3 DNA sequence: TGTGCCAGCAGTTTAGAGGAATCCTACTCTGGGGCCAACGTCCTGACTTTC. Protein: CASSLEESYSGANVLTF. The V and J genes are TRBV6-2 or TRBV6-3 and TRBJ2-6; no reliable D call. Trimming shortened V by 4 bases and J by 0 bases, and 13 bases separated the two germline ends. The CDR3 covers 17 residues. Germline values: CDR1 MNHEY, CDR2 SVGEGT.

This clone has at least ten counts. CDR3 DNA: TGTGCCAGCAGCTTCAGGGGGTCCGCCTACGAGCAGTACTTC. It encodes CASSFRGSAYEQYF. The rearrangement joins TRBV11-3 to TRBJ2-7, with 7 bases fitting TRBD1. The CDR3 sequence is 14 residues long. Trimming at V came to 3 bases and at J to 2 bases, leaving 4 bases not matched to a gene. Germline values: CDR1 SGHNT, CDR2 YENEEA.

This rearrangement joins TRBV7-9 to TRBJ1-4; 10 bases align to TRBD1. The J segment lost 7 bases and the V segment lost 5 bases, leaving 4 bases of the junction unmatched. CDR1 and CDR2 from the germline V gene are SEHNR and FQNEAQ (reference sequence). This CDR3 has 14 residues. The CDR3 DNA reads as TGTGCCAGCAGCCCGACAGGGGGCAGTGAAAAACTGTTTTTT. Translation gives CASSPTGGSEKLFF. Supplemented by reference TRBV7-9 and TRBJ1-4, the full variable domain reads DTGVSQNPRHKITKRGQNVTFRCDPISEHNRLYWYRQTLGQGPEFLTYFQNEAQLEKSRLLSDRFSAERPKGSFSTLEIQRTEQGDSAMYLCASSPTGGSEKLFFGSGTQLSVL.

The rearrangement links TRBV28 to TRBJ1-3; D is perhaps TRBD1 (6 bases). The length of the CDR3 is 15 residues. Between the trimmed V and J ends, which lost 2 bases and 2 bases, there was a span of 10 bases. Germline V lookup: CDR1 MDHEN, CDR2 SYDVKM. The CDR3 spells CASSLVGAAGNTIYF. The DNA for the CDR3 is TGTGCCAGCAGTTTAGTGGGGGCTGCTGGAAACACCATATATTTT.

The gene calls are TRBV11-3 and TRBJ2-1; 8 positions agree with TRBD2. The CDR3 has 12 residues. Germline V gene lookup returns CDR1 SGHNT and CDR2 YENEEA. The junction had 4 bases not matched to a gene; V was cut back by 9 bases and J by 6 bases. The CDR3 loop is CASGTSFNEQFF. CDR3 nucleotide sequence: TGTGCCAGTGGGACTAGTTTCAATGAGCAGTTCTTC.

V gene TRBV11-3 combines with J gene TRBJ2-7; D might be TRBD2 (7 bases). With 0 bases removed from V and 5 bases from J, the gap between germline ends came to 20 bases. CDR3 length: 17 amino acids. Per the germline V gene, CDR1 is SGHNT and CDR2 is YENEEA. The CDR3 DNA is TGTGCCAGCAGCTTAGATCACGGGGTCGGGGGGCGAAACGAGCAGTACTTC. Protein sequence: CASSLDHGVGGRNEQYF.

This chain links TRBV4-1 with TRBJ2-1; TRBD1 might be the D (6 bases). CDR1 and CDR2 (germline): MGHRA, YSYEKL. The CDR3 consists of 14 residues. V lost 0 bases and J lost 4, with 7 bases in between. The CDR3 region has the DNA TGCGCCAGCAGCCAAGACAGGGGTTACAATGAGCAGTTCTTC. This sequence encodes CASSQDRGYNEQFF.

V is TRBV7-9 and J is TRBJ2-2; possible D gene TRBD1, 5 bases. The germline V gene has CDR1 SEHNR and CDR2 FQNEAQ (reference sequence). With 6 bases removed from V and 0 bases from J, the gap between germline ends came to 14 bases. This CDR3 spans 16 amino acids. DNA for the CDR3: TGTGCCAGCAGTTTAACAGGAGACTCGAACACCGGGGAGCTGTTTTTT. This encodes CASSLTGDSNTGELFF.

This rearrangement joins TRBV7-8 to TRBJ2-7; D remains ambiguous. This CDR3 has 17 amino acids. Germline V gene sequence: CDR1 SGHVS, CDR2 FQNEAQ. V was clipped by 4 bases and J by 4 bases, with 23 bases between them. The CDR3, as DNA: TGTGCCAGCAGCTCCAACCGGGTCACAAGAGCTGCGTACGAGCAGTACTTC. It is translated as CASSSNRVTRAAYEQYF.

This chain joins TRBV19 and TRBJ2-7; 11 bases are a match to TRBD2. The CDR3 has 17 amino acids. Germline V gene lookup returns CDR1 LNHDA and CDR2 SQIVND (reference sequence). V was clipped by 6 bases and J by 3 bases; unmatched bases: 13. Here the CDR3 DNA reads TGTGCCAGTAGACACAATGTAGCGGGAGGGTCGCTCTACGAGCAGTACTTC. Encoded protein: CASRHNVAGGSLYEQYF. The variable domain in full, with the rest retrieved from reference TRBV19 and TRBJ2-7, is DGGITQSPKYLFRKEGQNVTLSCEQNLNHDAMYWYRQDPGQGLRLIYYSQIVNDFQKGDIAEGYSVSREKKESFPLTVTSAQKNPTAFYLCASRHNVAGGSLYEQYFGPGTRLTVT.

V and J are TRBV12-5 and TRBJ2-1; the D call may be TRBD1 or TRBD2 (5 bases each). The germline V gene encodes CDR1 LGHNT and CDR2 FRNRAP. V was pared by 6 bases and J by 5 bases, with 17 bases between. The CDR3 consists of 15 residues. CDR3 loop: CASGPGRDGHNEQFF. The CDR3 DNA reads TGTGCTAGTGGCCCCGGACGGGACGGTCACAATGAGCAGTTCTTC.

The V and J genes are TRBV5-8 and TRBJ1-5; TRBD1 agrees at 7 bases. This CDR3 is 16 amino acids long. J gave up 1 base and V 5 bases, and 9 bases lay outside the gene matches. Germline CDR1 SGHTS, CDR2 YDEGEE. The CDR3 reads CASRSETGISNQPQHF. The CDR3 DNA sequence: TGTGCCAGCAGATCCGAGACAGGGATCAGCAATCAGCCCCAGCATTTT.